Included here is one T cell receptor (beta chain) sequence, with context. Its antigen remains unknown. Trimming cost V 5 bases and J 0 bases; bases outside gene matches: 10. The CDR3 contains 17 residues. Germline V CDR1 and CDR2: MNHEY, SVGAGI. This sample is part of a study of T cell repertoires in cytomegalovirus infection. TCRdb re-called the reads through MiXCR, storing one row per CDR3 protein. The sample consists of hundreds of thousands of distinct CDR3 sequences, roughly 30% of them appearing once. Broader study findings: The ex vivo response was dominated by HLA-C-restricted CMV-specific TCR beta clonotypes.

This chain uses TRBV6-5 with TRBJ2-4, with TRBD1 matching over 7 bases. Material: cultured CD8+ T cells from PBMCs, obtained from culture after CMV antigen stimulation. The receptor was isolated from a human donor in good health (CMV status not recorded). Some clones in this sample may be carry-over from other donors' samples. The CDR3, as DNA: TGTGCCAGCAGTCATCACAGGGACAGAACAGCCAAAAACATTCAGTACTTC. Its translation is CASSHHRDRTAKNIQYF.